One and the same sample provided the 26 T cell receptor beta chains below, sequenced in a study of blood T cell repertoires in COVID-19. Profiled with immunoSEQ multiplex PCR; TCRdb holds only in-frame clones, not every one. The top ten hold around 8.3% of the sample, which has over 120,000 clones, around 87% seen once. Sample: peripheral blood. The receptors come from a woman aged 50 to 65 with active or convalescent COVID-19.

The gene calls are TRBV18 and TRBJ2-5, with 7 bases that match TRBD1. The length of the CDR3 is 14 residues. V lost 1 base and J lost 3; bases outside the gene matches: 2. Germline V CDR1 and CDR2: KGHSH, LQKENI. The CDR3 nucleotides read TGTGCCAGCTCACCACGAACAGGGGAAGAGACCCAGTACTTC. As protein: CASSPRTGEETQYF. The variable domain in full, with the rest retrieved from reference TRBV18 and TRBJ2-5, is NAGVMQNPRHLVRRRGQEARLRCSPMKGHSHVYWYRQLPEEGLKFMVYLQKENIIDESGMPKERFSAEFPKEGPSILRIQQVVRGDSAAYFCASSPRTGEETQYFGPGTRLLVL.

The rearrangement uses TRBV27 and TRBJ1-2, with D unresolved. The ends were cut back, 3 bases at V and 8 bases at J, with 19 bases in the middle. The CDR3 extends over 15 amino acids. Germline values: CDR1 MNHEY, CDR2 SMNVEV (reference sequence). CDR3: CASSFEAKGVGGYTF. The CDR3 coding sequence is TGTGCCAGCAGTTTCGAGGCGAAGGGAGTAGGGGGCTACACCTTC.

The chain joins TRBV19 to TRBJ1-5; 9 bases fit TRBD1. This CDR3 has 14 residues. The germline CDR1 and CDR2 sequences are LNHDA and SQIVND (reference sequence). V shed 5 bases, J shed 11 bases, and the junction held 10 bases outside the gene matches. The CDR3 bases are TGTGCCAGTAGTTCTCGTCGGGACAGGGATTCCCAGCATTTT. Its translation is CASSSRRDRDSQHF.

The rearrangement uses TRBV5-4 and TRBJ2-1, with 11 bases that match TRBD1. J lost 3 bases, V lost 4 bases, and 6 bases had no gene match. Germline-derived CDR1 and CDR2 are SGHNT and YYREEE (reference sequence). The length of the CDR3 is 16 residues. This chain's CDR3 is CASSPPGTGGYNEQFF. In DNA, the CDR3 is TGTGCCAGCAGCCCGCCCGGGACAGGGGGCTACAATGAGCAGTTCTTC.

This chain links TRBV7-9 with TRBJ2-1, with D possibly TRBD1 on 7 matching bases. The ends were cut back, 2 bases at V and 0 bases at J, with 11 bases in the middle. CDR1 and CDR2 from the germline V gene are SEHNR and FQNEAQ (reference sequence). The CDR3 is 16 amino acids. The CDR3 loop reads CASSLSGGGSYNEQFF. The CDR3 DNA is TGTGCCAGCAGCTTATCAGGGGGAGGCTCCTACAATGAGCAGTTCTTC.

The chain is built from TRBV27 and TRBJ2-7; 7 bases line up with TRBD2. In germline, CDR1 is MNHEY, CDR2 SMNVEV (reference sequence). The junction had 4 bases not matched to a gene; V was cut back by 2 bases and J by 3 bases. This CDR3 has 14 amino acids. The CDR3 sequence: CASSLEAGFYEQYF. Written as DNA, the CDR3 is TGTGCCAGCAGTTTAGAAGCGGGGTTCTACGAGCAGTACTTC.

This clone was recorded many times. The chain is built from TRBV18 and TRBJ2-7, with D perhaps TRBD2 (5 bases). The V end lost 3 bases, the J end lost 3 bases, and 15 bases lay between the germline ends. This CDR3 contains 15 residues. Per the germline V gene, CDR1 is KGHSH and CDR2 is LQKENI. Written as DNA, the CDR3 is TGTGCCAGCTCACCCTCCCAGGAGGCGAGCTACGAGCAGTACTTC. Its translation: CASSPSQEASYEQYF.

This sequence joins TRBV28 and TRBJ1-3; D is unresolved. The CDR3 has 14 amino acids. Looked up from germline, CDR1 is MDHEN and CDR2 is SYDVKM. V gave up 8 bases and J gave up 5 bases, with 16 bases separating them. DNA for the CDR3: TGTGCCAGCCATCAGTTATCGGGGAGAAACACCATATATTTT. Amino acid sequence: CASHQLSGRNTIYF.

The V gene is TRBV9, the J gene TRBJ2-3, with D possibly being TRBD1 (5 bases). The CDR3 spans 15 residues. The V and J ends lost 4 bases and 0 bases respectively, with 12 bases between them. Germline assignment: CDR1 SGDLS and CDR2 YYNGEE. As DNA, the CDR3 is TGTGCCAGCAGCCCTCGGGCAGGGAGCACAGATACGCAGTATTTT. Its protein is CASSPRAGSTDTQYF.

The CDR3 sequence is CASSATLGPNEKLFF. The CDR3 DNA reads as TGTGCCAGCAGTGCCACCCTGGGCCCTAATGAAAAACTGTTTTTT. The gene calls are TRBV6-4 and TRBJ1-4; D is ambiguous. Trimming shortened V by 4 bases and J by 3 bases, and 12 bases separated the two germline ends. The CDR3 has 15 amino acids. Germline assignment: CDR1 MRHNA and CDR2 SNTAGT.

This chain links TRBV7-2 with TRBJ2-1; 10 bases line up with TRBD2. The CDR3 runs 17 residues. With V trimmed by 2 bases and J by 4 bases, 8 bases remained unmatched. Germline V gene lookup returns CDR1 SGHTA and CDR2 FQGNSA. In DNA form, the CDR3 reads TGTGCCAGCAGCTTACAACCCCTAGCGGGAGAGTACAATGAGCAGTTCTTC. Its protein product is CASSLQPLAGEYNEQFF.

V is TRBV19 and J is TRBJ1-1; D remains unclear. V was trimmed by 2 bases and J by 6 bases, leaving 13 bases between them. Germline CDR1 is LNHDA and CDR2 is SQIVND (reference sequence). The CDR3 is 14 amino acids. The CDR3 coding sequence is TGTGCCAGTAGTATACGACCCGCGGGGTCTGAAGCTTTCTTT. Encoded protein: CASSIRPAGSEAFF.

The chain joins TRBV24-1 to TRBJ1-4; TRBD1 aligns across 9 bases. This CDR3 spans 15 amino acids. The J segment lost 5 bases and the V segment lost 7 bases, leaving 7 bases of the junction unmatched. Germline V gives CDR1 KGHDR, CDR2 SFDVKD. The CDR3 loop is CATSPGQGPNEKLFF. Here the CDR3 DNA reads TGTGCCACCAGCCCGGGACAGGGTCCCAATGAAAAACTGTTTTTT.

J is TRBJ1-2 and V is TRBV7-2, with TRBD1 matching over 7 bases. Germline trimming cut 0 bases from V and 1 base from J; bases unmatched to any gene: 2. Per germline, CDR1 SGHTA and CDR2 FQGNSA. The CDR3 consists of 15 residues. The CDR3 nucleotides read TGTGCCAGCAGCTTAGCCCAGGGGGATAACTATGGCTACACCTTC. Its protein product is CASSLAQGDNYGYTF. Combining the CDR3 with reference TRBV7-2 and TRBJ1-2 gives the whole variable domain GAGVSQSPSNKVTEKGKDVELRCDPISGHTALYWYRQSLGQGLEFLIYFQGNSAPDKSGLPSDRFSAERTGGSVSTLTIQRTQQEDSAVYLCASSLAQGDNYGYTFGSGTRLTVV.

V gene TRBV28 combines with J gene TRBJ1-3; D is uncertain. Germline loops: CDR1 MDHEN, CDR2 SYDVKM. The CDR3 consists of 12 residues. The ends were cut back, 2 bases at V and 7 bases at J, with 6 bases in the middle. CDR3 sequence reads: CASSLVSNTIYF. CDR3 bases: TGTGCCAGCAGTTTAGTATCGAACACCATATATTTT. The full variable domain, in which reference TRBV28 and TRBJ1-3 provide the parts outside the CDR3, is DVKVTQSSRYLVKRTGEKVFLECVQDMDHENMFWYRQDPGLGLRLIYFSYDVKMKEKGDIPEGYSVSREKKERFSLILESASTNQTSMYLCASSLVSNTIYFGEGSWLTVV.

This clone was seen a few times. The chain is built from TRBV28 and TRBJ1-1; D gene ambiguous. The CDR3 covers 15 residues. Trimming cost V 4 bases and J 0 bases, with 12 bases left between them. The germline CDR1 and CDR2 sequences are MDHEN and SYDVKM. In DNA, the CDR3 is TGTGCCAGCAGTTCCTCTTCGACTATGAACACTGAAGCTTTCTTT. Its translation is CASSSSSTMNTEAFF.

The V and J genes are TRBV7-3 and TRBJ2-5; the D gene is possibly TRBD2 (5 bases). Germline V gene data show CDR1 as SGHTA and CDR2 as FQGTGA. Trimming took 5 bases from V and 1 from J, leaving 17 bases between them. The CDR3 loop spans 16 amino acids. The CDR3 region has the DNA TGTGCCAGCAGCCCGTTTGGGCGGGTTGCCCAAGAGACCCAGTACTTC. Encoded protein: CASSPFGRVAQETQYF.

This rearrangement joins TRBV9 to TRBJ2-1; D is ambiguous. V was clipped by 6 bases and J by 0 bases, with 10 bases between them. The V gene's germline CDR1 is SGDLS and CDR2 YYNGEE. The CDR3 has 14 amino acids. The chain's CDR3 is CASTNPGSYNEQFF. Written as DNA, the CDR3 is TGTGCCAGCACTAACCCCGGCTCCTACAATGAGCAGTTCTTC. Together with reference TRBV9 and TRBJ2-1, the CDR3 gives the full variable domain: DSGVTQTPKHLITATGQRVTLRCSPRSGDLSVYWYQQSLDQGLQFLIQYYNGEERAKGNILERFSAQQFPDLHSELNLSSLELGDSALYFCASTNPGSYNEQFFGPGTRLTVL.

The rearrangement uses TRBV9 and TRBJ2-3; TRBD2 matches 14 bases. This CDR3 spans 16 amino acids. Trimming at V came to 0 bases and at J to 6 bases, leaving 3 bases not matched to a gene. Per germline, CDR1 SGDLS and CDR2 YYNGEE. CDR3 sequence (DNA): TGTGCCAGCAGCGTAGGGACTAGCGGGAGGCAGGATACGCAGTATTTT. It is translated as CASSVGTSGRQDTQYF. Using reference TRBV9 and TRBJ2-3 for the parts outside the CDR3, the full variable domain is DSGVTQTPKHLITATGQRVTLRCSPRSGDLSVYWYQQSLDQGLQFLIQYYNGEERAKGNILERFSAQQFPDLHSELNLSSLELGDSALYFCASSVGTSGRQDTQYFGPGTRLTVL.

This chain uses TRBV5-3 with TRBJ2-1, with D maybe TRBD2 (5 bases). TRBV5-3 is given ORF status, its function remaining uncertain. V lost 0 bases and J lost 3, with 10 bases in between. The CDR3 totals 15 residues. In DNA form, the CDR3 reads TGTGCCAGAAGCTTGGACGGGATCCACTACAATGAGCAGTTCTTC. It is translated as CARSLDGIHYNEQFF.

The rearrangement joins TRBV2 to TRBJ1-4, with D perhaps matching TRBD1 (6 bases). The germline V gene encodes CDR1 SNHLY and CDR2 FYNNEI. The CDR3 is 15 residues long. Trimming removed 1 base from V and 0 bases from J, with 6 bases in between. Here the CDR3 reads CASSEDRATNEKLFF. In nucleotides, the CDR3 is TGTGCCAGCAGTGAAGACAGGGCAACTAATGAAAAACTGTTTTTT.

This clone was picked up a small number of times. This sequence joins TRBV11-2 and TRBJ1-2; D perhaps matches TRBD1 (5 bases). The germline V and J ends were trimmed by 10 bases and 2 bases, with 23 bases remaining between them. The CDR3 is 16 residues long. Per germline, CDR1 SGHAT and CDR2 FQNNGV. CDR3 nucleotides: TGTGCCACGGGGGGAAACGGGAGCACAAAAAACTATGGCTACACCTTC. Translating gives CATGGNGSTKNYGYTF.

The V call is TRBV28, the J call TRBJ2-6; D uncertain. Trimming stripped 11 bases from V and 0 bases from J, with 5 bases between. CDR1 is MDHEN, CDR2 SYDVKM, per germline. The CDR3 totals 12 residues. The CDR3 nucleotides are TGTGCCCACAACTCTGGGGCCAACGTCCTGACTTTC. Encoded protein: CAHNSGANVLTF.

The chain employs TRBV12-3 or TRBV12-4 and TRBJ2-5; 9 nucleotides line up with TRBD1. CDR3 length: 13 amino acids. The junction had 2 bases not matched to a gene; V was cut back by 5 bases and J by 4 bases. In DNA form, the CDR3 reads TGTGCCAGCAGTCGACAGGGGGGAGAGACCCAGTACTTC. Its protein product is CASSRQGGETQYF.

The chain links TRBV7-2 to TRBJ2-7; 9 bases are shared with TRBD2. Germline V gene data show CDR1 as SGHTA and CDR2 as FQGNSA. CDR3 length: 15 residues. Trimming at V came to 5 bases and at J to 0 bases, leaving 5 bases not matched to a gene. The CDR3 here is CASSLERGVSYEQYF. CDR3 DNA sequence: TGTGCCAGCAGCCTTGAGCGGGGGGTCTCCTACGAGCAGTACTTC.

The sample holds one count of this clone. The chain joins TRBV27 to TRBJ2-7, with TRBD2 matching over 7 bases. This CDR3 comprises 15 residues. V was clipped by 3 bases and J by 2 bases; unmatched bases: 7. Germline loops: CDR1 MNHEY, CDR2 SMNVEV (reference sequence). The CDR3 here is CASSFLAGAPYEQYF. The CDR3 DNA follows: TGTGCCAGCAGTTTCTTAGCGGGCGCCCCCTACGAGCAGTACTTC.